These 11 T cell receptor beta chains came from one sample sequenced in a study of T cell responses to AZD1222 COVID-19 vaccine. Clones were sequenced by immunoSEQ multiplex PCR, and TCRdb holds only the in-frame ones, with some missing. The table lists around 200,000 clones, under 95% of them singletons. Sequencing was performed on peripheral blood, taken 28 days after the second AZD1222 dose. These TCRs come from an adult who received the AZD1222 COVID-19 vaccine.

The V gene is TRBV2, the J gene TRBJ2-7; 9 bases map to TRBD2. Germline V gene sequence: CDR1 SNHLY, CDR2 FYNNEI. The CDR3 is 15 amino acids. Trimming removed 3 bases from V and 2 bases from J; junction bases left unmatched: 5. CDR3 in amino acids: CASSEEIAGAYEQYF. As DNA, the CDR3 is TGTGCCAGCAGTGAGGAGATAGCGGGGGCCTACGAGCAGTACTTC.

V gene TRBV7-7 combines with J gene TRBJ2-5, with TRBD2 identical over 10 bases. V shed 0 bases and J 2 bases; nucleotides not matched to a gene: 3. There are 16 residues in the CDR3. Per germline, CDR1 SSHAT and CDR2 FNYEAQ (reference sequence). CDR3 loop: CASSLALAGGQETQYF. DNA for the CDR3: TGTGCCAGCAGCTTAGCATTAGCGGGGGGTCAAGAGACCCAGTACTTC.

The CDR3 nucleotides are TGCGCCAGCAGTGAGTCGGTAGGGTTTGACACTGAAGCTTTCTTT. It yields the protein CASSESVGFDTEAFF. The J gene is TRBJ1-1, the V gene TRBV10-2, with no clear D. The CDR3 totals 15 residues. Germline V gene data show CDR1 as WSHSY and CDR2 as SAAADI. The V end lost 0 bases, the J end lost 3 bases, and 11 bases lay between the germline ends.

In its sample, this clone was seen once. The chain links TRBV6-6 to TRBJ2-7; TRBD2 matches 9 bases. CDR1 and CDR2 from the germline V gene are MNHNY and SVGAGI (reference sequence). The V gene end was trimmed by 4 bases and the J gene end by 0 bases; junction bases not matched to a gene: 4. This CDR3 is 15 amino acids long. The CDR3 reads CASSWVSGSSYEQYF. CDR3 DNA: TGTGCCAGCAGTTGGGTTAGCGGGAGCTCCTACGAGCAGTACTTC.

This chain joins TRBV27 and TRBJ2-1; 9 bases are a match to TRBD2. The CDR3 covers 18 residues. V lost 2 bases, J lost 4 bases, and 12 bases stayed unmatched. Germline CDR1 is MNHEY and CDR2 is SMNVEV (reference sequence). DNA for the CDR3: TGTGCCAGCAGTTTAGCGGGAGGGCCTTTCGATCCGTACAATGAGCAGTTCTTC. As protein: CASSLAGGPFDPYNEQFF.

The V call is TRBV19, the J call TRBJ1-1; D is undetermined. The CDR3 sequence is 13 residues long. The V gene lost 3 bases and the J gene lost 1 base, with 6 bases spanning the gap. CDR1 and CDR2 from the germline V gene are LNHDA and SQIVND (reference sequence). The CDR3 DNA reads TGTGCCAGTAGTATCCGACAGAACACTGAAGCTTTCTTT. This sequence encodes CASSIRQNTEAFF.

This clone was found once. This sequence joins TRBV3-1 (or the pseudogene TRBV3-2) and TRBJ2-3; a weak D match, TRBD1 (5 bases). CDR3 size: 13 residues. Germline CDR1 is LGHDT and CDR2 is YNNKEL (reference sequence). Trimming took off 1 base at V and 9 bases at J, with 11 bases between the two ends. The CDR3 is CASSQGSGLTQYF. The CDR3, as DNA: TGTGCCAGCAGCCAAGGCTCAGGGTTAACGCAGTATTTT.

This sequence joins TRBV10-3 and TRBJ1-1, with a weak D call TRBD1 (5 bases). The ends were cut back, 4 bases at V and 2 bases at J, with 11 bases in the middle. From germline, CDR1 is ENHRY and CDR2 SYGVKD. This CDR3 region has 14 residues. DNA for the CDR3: TGTGCCATCAGTGTAAGGGGAGCCAACACTGAAGCTTTCTTT. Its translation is CAISVRGANTEAFF.

The CDR3 DNA reads as TGTGCCAGCAGCCCCGTGGGGGCCCTAGCCAAAAACATTCAGTACTTC. Its translation is CASSPVGALAKNIQYF. V usage is TRBV11-2 and J usage is TRBJ2-4, with D tentatively TRBD1 (6 bases). CDR1 and CDR2 (germline): SGHAT, FQNNGV. V lost 5 bases, J lost 0 bases, and 14 bases lay in between. The length of the CDR3 is 16 residues.

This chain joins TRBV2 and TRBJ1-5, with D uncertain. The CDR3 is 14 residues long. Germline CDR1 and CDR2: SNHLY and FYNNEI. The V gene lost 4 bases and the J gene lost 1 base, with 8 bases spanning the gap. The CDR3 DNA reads TGTGCCAGCAGTGTCTCGTTGAGCAATCAGCCCCAGCATTTT. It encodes CASSVSLSNQPQHF. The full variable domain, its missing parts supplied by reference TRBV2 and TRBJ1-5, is EPEVTQTPSHQVTQMGQEVILRCVPISNHLYFYWYRQILGQKVEFLVSFYNNEISEKSEIFDDQFSVERPDGSNFTLKIRSTKLEDSAMYFCASSVSLSNQPQHFGDGTRLSIL.

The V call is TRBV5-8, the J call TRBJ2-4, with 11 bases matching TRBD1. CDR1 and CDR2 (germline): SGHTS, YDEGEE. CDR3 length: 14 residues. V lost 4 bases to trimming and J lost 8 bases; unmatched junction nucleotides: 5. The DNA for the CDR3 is TGTGCCAGCAGCCCGGGACAGGGGGAGTACATTCAGTACTTC. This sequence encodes CASSPGQGEYIQYF.